Below are 30 T cell receptor beta chains sequenced from a single sample in a study of beta chain features in type 1 diabetes. Every bit of the isolated RNA underwent reverse transcription, so sequencing read expressed TCRB transcripts. TCRdb's table, derived via immunoSEQ multiplex PCR, lists solely in-frame clones and lacks some. The top ten clones hold 6.7% of a sample with around 300,000 clones, 14% of them seen once. Sequencing used central memory CD4+ T cells from blood. These receptors were collected from a man younger than 40 in good health.

Only a few counts were recorded for this clone. The chain couples TRBV27 to TRBJ2-7; D uncertain. There are 16 residues in the CDR3. V lost 2 bases and J lost 0, with 14 bases in between. Germline CDR1 reads MNHEY; CDR2 reads SMNVEV (reference sequence). The CDR3 here is CASSLRAVSSSYEQYF. CDR3 nucleotide sequence: TGTGCCAGCAGTTTACGGGCAGTCTCGAGCTCCTACGAGCAGTACTTC.

The V call is TRBV30, the J call TRBJ1-4; D unclear. Germline lookup yields CDR1 GTSNPN and CDR2 SVGIG (reference sequence). The CDR3 is made up of 14 amino acids. V gave up 0 bases and J gave up 7 bases, with 12 bases separating them. In DNA, the CDR3 is TGTGCCTGGAGTGTAAACCTTCGGCCTGAAAAACTGTTTTTT. It codes for CAWSVNLRPEKLFF.

This clone has only a few counts. The chain is built from TRBV11-1 and TRBJ2-5; D is perhaps TRBD2 (6 bases). The length of the CDR3 is 13 residues. The germline gives CDR1 SGHAT, CDR2 FQDESV (reference sequence). The V end lost 3 bases, the J end lost 5 bases, and 10 bases lay between the germline ends. CDR3 DNA: TGTGCCAGCAGCTTCGGGGGTGCGGAGACCCAGTACTTC. This codes for CASSFGGAETQYF.

The V gene is TRBV7-3, the J gene TRBJ1-1; no clear D. This CDR3 is 15 amino acids long. Trimming shortened V by 5 bases and J by 5 bases, and 18 bases separated the two germline ends. Germline CDR1 reads SGHTA; CDR2 reads FQGTGA. CDR3 in amino acids: CASSLGRVGETEAFF. The CDR3 region has the DNA TGTGCCAGCAGCCTTGGAAGGGTGGGAGAGACTGAAGCTTTCTTT.

There are a few counts of this clone. The chain has TRBV5-1 and TRBJ2-1, with D possibly being TRBD2 (5 bases). Trimming left V 2 bases short and J 4 bases short, with 10 bases between. CDR3 length equals 14 residues. Germline assignment: CDR1 SGHRS and CDR2 YFSETQ. The CDR3 coding sequence is TGCGCCAGCAGCTTAAACGGGGTATACAATGAGCAGTTCTTC. Amino acids: CASSLNGVYNEQFF.

This clone was picked up many times. The chain uses TRBV27 and TRBJ2-6; D not resolved. CDR1 and CDR2 (germline): MNHEY, SMNVEV (reference sequence). The CDR3 extends over 14 amino acids. Trimming stripped 8 bases from V and 3 bases from J, with 11 bases between. CDR3 sequence reads: CASRKGNGANVLTF. The CDR3 DNA reads as TGTGCCAGCCGAAAGGGTAATGGGGCCAACGTCCTGACTTTC.

The chain joins TRBV7-3 to TRBJ1-4, with a weak D call TRBD1 (6 bases). Germline loops: CDR1 SGHTA, CDR2 FQGTGA. The V and J ends lost 3 bases and 6 bases respectively, with 11 bases between them. This CDR3 is built from 14 residues. The CDR3 is CASSFGQGHEKLFF. The CDR3 DNA sequence: TGTGCCAGCAGCTTTGGGCAGGGGCATGAAAAACTGTTTTTT. Full variable domain (remainder filled in from reference TRBV7-3 and TRBJ1-4): GAGVSQTPSNKVTEKGKYVELRCDPISGHTALYWYRQSLGQGPEFLIYFQGTGAADDSGLPNDRFFAVRPEGSVSTLKIQRTERGDSAVYLCASSFGQGHEKLFFGSGTQLSVL.

This rearrangement joins TRBV7-8 to TRBJ2-7; D may be TRBD2 (5 bases). CDR1 and CDR2 from the germline V gene are SGHVS and FQNEAQ. This CDR3 is 14 amino acids long. Between the trimmed V and J ends, which lost 3 bases and 1 base, there was a span of 10 bases. The CDR3 protein is CASSFVRDSYEQYF. Here the CDR3 DNA reads TGTGCCAGCAGCTTTGTGAGGGATTCCTACGAGCAGTACTTC. Looking up the rest from reference TRBV7-8 and TRBJ2-7 gives the full variable domain: GAGVSQSPRYKVAKRGQDVALRCDPISGHVSLFWYQQALGQGPEFLTYFQNEAQLDKSGLPSDRFFAERPEGSVSTLKIQRTQQEDSAVYLCASSFVRDSYEQYFGPGTRLTVT.

The chain combines TRBV5-4 with TRBJ2-1; D perhaps matches TRBD1 (8 bases). The CDR3 runs 15 residues. V was cut by 2 bases and J by 9 bases, with 18 bases left in between. CDR1 is SGHNT and CDR2 is YYREEE in the germline V gene (reference sequence). The CDR3 nucleotides are TGTGCCAGCAGCTTAACCGGGACTACAGGGGGTGAGCAGTTCTTC. Translated, it gives CASSLTGTTGGEQFF.

Concerning this clone itself: Sequence at one end of the junction differs from germline and may be a read error. The chain joins TRBV2 to TRBJ2-1; 8 nucleotides align to TRBD2. This CDR3 has 14 residues. Germline loops: CDR1 SNHLY, CDR2 FYNNEI. This CDR3 is CASRTSRAYIEQFF. The CDR3 DNA follows: TGTGCCAGTCGGACTAGCCGGGCCTACATTGAGCAGTTCTTC.

The chain is built from TRBV9 and TRBJ1-1; possibly TRBD1 for D (5 bases). V was shortened by 3 bases and J by 0 bases, with 12 bases between the two germline ends. The CDR3 spans 15 residues. The germline V gene encodes CDR1 SGDLS and CDR2 YYNGEE. This chain's CDR3 is CASSGRGLMNTEAFF. CDR3 bases: TGTGCCAGCAGCGGGAGGGGACTCATGAACACTGAAGCTTTCTTT.

The chain combines TRBV7-2 with TRBJ2-3; D gene uncertain. Between the trimmed V and J ends, which lost 5 bases and 6 bases, there was a span of 6 bases. This CDR3 is 11 amino acids long. In germline, CDR1 is SGHTA, CDR2 FQGNSA. CDR3 loop: CASSARDTQYF. CDR3 coding DNA: TGTGCCAGCAGCGCACGGGATACGCAGTATTTT. Supplemented by reference TRBV7-2 and TRBJ2-3, the full variable domain reads GAGVSQSPSNKVTEKGKDVELRCDPISGHTALYWYRQSLGQGLEFLIYFQGNSAPDKSGLPSDRFSAERTGGSVSTLTIQRTQQEDSAVYLCASSARDTQYFGPGTRLTVL.

This clone was detected only a few times. The CDR3 protein is CASSQDSQGIPDTQYF. The CDR3 DNA reads as TGCGCCAGCAGCCAAGATTCCCAGGGGATCCCAGATACGCAGTATTTT. The gene calls are TRBV4-3 and TRBJ2-3; maybe TRBD1 (6 bases). V dropped 0 bases and J dropped 4 bases, with 14 bases sitting between them. Germline CDR1 and CDR2: LGHNA and YSLEER. The CDR3 is 16 residues long.

V usage is TRBV9 and J usage is TRBJ2-1; 11 bases match TRBD1. The CDR3 is made up of 16 amino acids. Germline V gives CDR1 SGDLS, CDR2 YYNGEE. V gave up 0 bases and J gave up 3 bases; unmatched junction bases: 2. The CDR3 DNA reads as TGTGCCAGCAGCGTAGGGGGACAGGGGGTCTACAATGAGCAGTTCTTC. Translated, it gives CASSVGGQGVYNEQFF.

This clone has more than one count but fewer than ten. The rearrangement joins TRBV5-1 to TRBJ2-7; D not certain. V lost 1 base, J lost 4 bases, and 9 bases lay in between. The CDR3 is 13 amino acids. Germline V lookup: CDR1 SGHRS, CDR2 YFSETQ. The CDR3 DNA is TGCGCCAGCAGCTTGTTGGCAGCATACGAGCAGTACTTC. This encodes CASSLLAAYEQYF. The full variable domain, in which reference TRBV5-1 and TRBJ2-7 provide the parts outside the CDR3, is KAGVTQTPRYLIKTRGQQVTLSCSPISGHRSVSWYQQTPGQGLQFLFEYFSETQRNKGNFPGRFSGRQFSNSRSEMNVSTLELGDSALYLCASSLLAAYEQYFGPGTRLTVT.

This clone was found a few times. This chain connects TRBV7-9 to TRBJ1-1; D may be TRBD1 (5 bases). Germline values: CDR1 SEHNR, CDR2 FQNEAQ (reference sequence). The CDR3 is 14 amino acids. V shed 1 base and J shed 7 bases, with 13 bases lying between them. The CDR3 spells CASSLEARADEAFF. CDR3 DNA: TGTGCCAGCAGCTTAGAAGCCAGGGCGGATGAAGCTTTCTTT.

This clone was seen many times. V gene TRBV6-1 combines with J gene TRBJ2-4; D unresolved. The V gene's germline CDR1 is MNHNS and CDR2 SASEGT. Trimming shortened V by 3 bases and J by 12 bases, and 15 bases separated the two germline ends. The CDR3 is 13 amino acids. The CDR3 sequence: CASSESGRIYQYF. DNA of the CDR3: TGTGCCAGCAGTGAGAGTGGACGAATATATCAGTACTTC.

This chain uses TRBV19 with TRBJ2-2, with a tentative D call TRBD2 (6 bases). CDR1 LNHDA and CDR2 SQIVND come from the germline V gene (reference sequence). This CDR3 is built from 13 residues. The ends were cut back, 6 bases at V and 7 bases at J, with 12 bases in the middle. CDR3 sequence reads: CASSPMGGGELFF. In DNA form, the CDR3 reads TGTGCCAGTAGCCCTATGGGAGGCGGGGAGCTGTTTTTT.

The rearrangement links TRBV7-8 to TRBJ1-1, with D maybe TRBD1 (5 bases). Germline values: CDR1 SGHVS, CDR2 FQNEAQ. The CDR3 totals 15 residues. Trimming pared 5 bases from V and 1 base from J, leaving 14 bases between. CDR3 DNA: TGTGCCAGCAGCCAGGGATTGGGTGCGAACACTGAAGCTTTCTTT. Amino acid sequence: CASSQGLGANTEAFF. Using reference TRBV7-8 and TRBJ1-1 for the parts outside the CDR3, the full variable domain is GAGVSQSPRYKVAKRGQDVALRCDPISGHVSLFWYQQALGQGPEFLTYFQNEAQLDKSGLPSDRFFAERPEGSVSTLKIQRTQQEDSAVYLCASSQGLGANTEAFFGQGTRLTVV.

CDR3 residues: CASSPRPKETQYF. CDR3 DNA: TGTGCCAGCAGCCCCCGCCCGAAAGAGACCCAGTACTTC. The gene calls are TRBV11-2 and TRBJ2-5; D gene uncertain. With 5 bases removed from V and 3 bases from J, the gap between germline ends came to 10 bases. This CDR3 comprises 13 residues. CDR1 is SGHAT and CDR2 is FQNNGV in the germline V gene.

This clone was seen a handful of times. The J gene is TRBJ2-2, the V gene TRBV2; 8 bases agree with TRBD1. Unmatched junction bases numbered 4, after V lost 7 bases and J lost 0 bases. The germline gives CDR1 SNHLY, CDR2 FYNNEI. This CDR3 is built from 15 residues. CDR3 DNA: TGTGCCAGCACTATGGACAGGGCGAACACCGGGGAGCTGTTTTTT. Protein sequence: CASTMDRANTGELFF.

J is TRBJ2-3 and V is TRBV11-3; the D is unclear. V was shortened by 5 bases and J by 6 bases, with 12 bases between the two germline ends. The germline V gene encodes CDR1 SGHNT and CDR2 YENEEA. The CDR3 has 13 amino acids. CDR3 loop: CASSPQVGDTQYF. The CDR3 DNA sequence: TGTGCCAGCAGCCCCCAGGTGGGGGATACGCAGTATTTT.

This chain uses TRBV7-9 with TRBJ1-2; TRBD1 is a possible D gene (6 bases). Germline V gene sequence: CDR1 SEHNR, CDR2 FQNEAQ (reference sequence). Trimming left V 2 bases short and J 2 bases short, with 12 bases between. The CDR3 covers 15 residues. This chain's CDR3 is CASSLSGVPNYGYTF. DNA for the CDR3: TGTGCCAGCAGCTTATCAGGGGTCCCGAACTATGGCTACACCTTC.

CDR3 loop: CASSVPGATETQYF. Here the CDR3 DNA reads TGTGCCAGCTCGGTACCGGGAGCAACGGAGACCCAGTACTTC. The genes are TRBV5-4 and TRBJ2-5; D might be TRBD2 (6 bases). The CDR3 is 14 amino acids. Trimming took off 7 bases at V and 5 bases at J, with 18 bases between the two ends. From germline, CDR1 is SGHNT and CDR2 YYREEE (reference sequence).

The V gene is TRBV6-1, the J gene TRBJ1-2; D is unclear. From germline, CDR1 is MNHNS and CDR2 SASEGT. With 5 bases removed from V and 4 bases from J, the gap between germline ends came to 14 bases. This CDR3 spans 14 amino acids. This CDR3 reads CASSTRRGSYGYTF. CDR3 nucleotide sequence: TGTGCCAGCAGTACTCGACGCGGATCCTATGGCTACACCTTC.

The V gene is TRBV30, the J gene TRBJ2-3; D not certain. Germline V gives CDR1 GTSNPN, CDR2 SVGIG (reference sequence). CDR3 length: 12 residues. V gave up 2 bases and J gave up 3 bases, with 6 bases separating them. The CDR3 loop is CAWSINTDTQYF. The DNA of the CDR3 is TGTGCCTGGAGTATAAATACAGATACGCAGTATTTT.

This sequence joins TRBV6-6 and TRBJ2-7, with TRBD2 matching over 10 bases. In germline, CDR1 is MNHNY, CDR2 SVGAGI (reference sequence). The CDR3 consists of 15 residues. The V gene end was trimmed by 6 bases and the J gene end by 6 bases; junction bases not matched to a gene: 11. CDR3 residues: CASRDLAGGGVEQYV. The CDR3 DNA follows: TGTGCCAGCAGGGACTTAGCGGGAGGCGGCGTCGAGCAGTACGTC.

The chain is built from TRBV19 and TRBJ1-1; no clear D gene. The CDR3 is 14 amino acids. V gave up 7 bases and J gave up 5 bases, with 17 bases separating them. CDR1 and CDR2 (germline): LNHDA, SQIVND (reference sequence). CDR3 sequence (DNA): TGTGCCAGTAAGGCTTTGGACGTGGAGACTGAAGCTTTCTTT. It is translated as CASKALDVETEAFF.

This clone was counted ten times or more. The rearrangement uses TRBV5-1 and TRBJ1-1; 7 bases agree with TRBD1. Germline lookup yields CDR1 SGHRS and CDR2 YFSETQ. V gave up 4 bases and J gave up 4 bases; unmatched junction bases: 10. The CDR3 is 15 amino acids. CDR3 nucleotide sequence: TGCGCCAGCAGCGTCACAGGGGATCGGGGCACTGAAGCTTTCTTT. Its protein product is CASSVTGDRGTEAFF.

This clone was recorded only once. The genes are TRBV10-3 and TRBJ2-3, with 7 positions matching TRBD2. Germline assignment: CDR1 ENHRY and CDR2 SYGVKD. J lost 2 bases, V lost 8 bases, and 1 base had no gene match. The CDR3 contains 12 residues. The CDR3 protein is CAIGGDTDTQYF. In nucleotides, the CDR3 is TGTGCCATCGGGGGGGACACAGATACGCAGTATTTT.